The 31 T cell receptor beta chains presented below share a single source sample, sequenced in a study of blood T cell repertoires in COVID-19. The repertoire was sequenced with immunoSEQ multiplex PCR; TCRdb's copy has only in-frame clones and lacks some. The repertoire holds under 350,000 clones, around 86% seen once, with 1% to 1.5% in the top ten. Sequencing was carried out using peripheral blood. The source is a man in his 70s with acute or convalescent COVID-19.

V is TRBV4-2 and J is TRBJ2-1; D not resolved. Between the trimmed V and J ends, which lost 0 bases and 6 bases, there was a span of 3 bases. Germline CDR1 reads LGHNA; CDR2 reads YNFKEQ. The CDR3 contains 12 residues. The CDR3 sequence is CASSQDVNEQFF. In DNA, the CDR3 is TGTGCCAGCAGCCAAGACGTCAATGAGCAGTTCTTC.

This clone occurred a few times. V usage is TRBV28 and J usage is TRBJ2-1, with D tentatively TRBD2 (6 bases). Trimming took off 3 bases at V and 1 base at J, with 10 bases between the two ends. CDR3 size: 15 residues. CDR1 MDHEN and CDR2 SYDVKM come from the germline V gene. The CDR3 here is CASSLRGLSYNEQFF. CDR3 nucleotide sequence: TGTGCCAGCAGTTTGCGGGGCCTATCCTACAATGAGCAGTTCTTC.

The count of this clone is one. J is TRBJ2-7 and V is TRBV19, with TRBD2 identical over 9 bases. V lost 2 bases to trimming and J lost 3 bases; unmatched junction nucleotides: 2. The CDR3 extends over 14 amino acids. Germline V CDR1 and CDR2: LNHDA, SQIVND (reference sequence). CDR3 sequence (DNA): TGTGCCAGTAGTATAAATAGCGGGAGCTACGAGCAGTACTTC. It is translated as CASSINSGSYEQYF.

The chain employs TRBV27 and TRBJ2-5; D is ambiguous. This CDR3 has 13 amino acids. The germline CDR1 and CDR2 sequences are MNHEY and SMNVEV (reference sequence). The V gene lost 2 bases and the J gene lost 7 bases, with 11 bases spanning the gap. The CDR3 DNA is TGTGCCAGCAGTTTAGAGCGAGGTGGGACCCAGTACTTC. It encodes CASSLERGGTQYF.

The gene calls are TRBV27 and TRBJ2-3; the D gene is possibly TRBD2 (6 bases). Per germline, CDR1 MNHEY and CDR2 SMNVEV (reference sequence). There are 14 residues in the CDR3. V was pared by 5 bases and J by 6 bases, with 15 bases between. CDR3 nucleotide sequence: TGTGCCAGCAGTGGTACTCCGGGGACTGATACGCAGTATTTT. This gives the protein CASSGTPGTDTQYF.

The CDR3 sequence is CAISSTSGSGKTSNEQFF. CDR3 DNA sequence: TGTGCCATCAGCTCGACTAGCGGGAGTGGAAAGACTTCGAATGAGCAGTTCTTC. This sequence joins TRBV10-3 and TRBJ2-1; TRBD2 matches at 12 bases. CDR1 is ENHRY and CDR2 is SYGVKD in the germline V gene. V lost 6 bases, J lost 7 bases, and 16 bases stayed unmatched. The CDR3 has 18 amino acids.

The J gene is TRBJ1-4, the V gene TRBV3-1 (or the pseudogene TRBV3-2); 8 bases map to TRBD1. V lost 3 bases to trimming and J lost 3 bases; unmatched junction nucleotides: 9. The CDR3 spans 17 residues. CDR1 is LGHDT, CDR2 YNNKEL, per germline (reference sequence). CDR3 sequence (DNA): TGTGCCAGCAGCCACCTAACCGGACAGGGTGCTAATGAAAAACTGTTTTTT. This encodes CASSHLTGQGANEKLFF.

The chain combines TRBV7-2 with TRBJ2-7; tentatively, D is TRBD1 (6 bases). V shed 1 base and J shed 2 bases, with 15 bases lying between them. The CDR3 has 16 residues. Germline V gene data show CDR1 as SGHTA and CDR2 as FQGNSA. The CDR3 coding sequence is TGTGCCAGCAGCTTAGAGGTAGCCAGGGGCCCCTACGAGCAGTACTTC. It encodes CASSLEVARGPYEQYF.

The V call is TRBV5-6, the J call TRBJ2-7; D unclear. V lost 4 bases and J 0 bases, leaving 8 bases between the germline ends. The germline V gene has CDR1 SGHDT and CDR2 YYEEEE. CDR3 size: 13 residues. For the CDR3, the DNA is TGTGCCAGCAGCCCCCGGTCCTCCTACGAGCAGTACTTC. It yields the protein CASSPRSSYEQYF.

The chain carries TRBV7-2 and TRBJ1-2, with TRBD1 matching over 7 bases. The CDR3 is 15 residues long. Germline values: CDR1 SGHTA, CDR2 FQGNSA. J lost 4 bases, V lost 5 bases, and 10 bases had no gene match. The DNA of the CDR3 is TGTGCCAGCAGCGGCAGGGACAGCGGAATCTATGGCTACACCTTC. This gives the protein CASSGRDSGIYGYTF.

This chain connects TRBV2 to TRBJ2-2; D possibly corresponds to TRBD2 (7 bases). Germline-derived CDR1 and CDR2 are SNHLY and FYNNEI. Trimming removed 5 bases at V and 3 bases at J, with 13 bases between. CDR3 length equals 15 residues. DNA for the CDR3: TGTGCCAGCAGTCGGCGGGGGCCCGACACCGGGGAGCTGTTTTTT. Protein sequence: CASSRRGPDTGELFF.

This clone was seen only once. V is TRBV9 and J is TRBJ2-2; perhaps TRBD2 as D (5 bases). Germline V gene sequence: CDR1 SGDLS, CDR2 YYNGEE. V shed 4 bases and J shed 4 bases, with 17 bases lying between them. There are 16 residues in the CDR3. CDR3 bases: TGTGCCAGCAGCCCCGGACTTACCGCGGGCACCGGGGAGCTGTTTTTT. This translates into CASSPGLTAGTGELFF.

The sample holds one count of this clone. The V call is TRBV10-3, the J call TRBJ1-2; D not resolved. V lost 2 bases and J lost 2, with 9 bases in between. The CDR3 is made up of 14 amino acids. Per the germline V gene, CDR1 is ENHRY and CDR2 is SYGVKD. The CDR3 here is CAISEGQTNYGYTF. The CDR3, as DNA: TGTGCCATCAGTGAGGGGCAGACAAACTATGGCTACACCTTC.

This chain connects TRBV7-2 to TRBJ2-7; 9 bases line up with TRBD1. The CDR3 runs to 15 residues. V was pared by 5 bases and J by 4 bases, with 9 bases of the junction left unmatched. The germline V gene encodes CDR1 SGHTA and CDR2 FQGNSA. For the CDR3, the DNA is TGTGCCAGCAGCCAGGGCCCCGGACAGGGGTACGAGCAGTACTTC. Its protein product is CASSQGPGQGYEQYF.

The chain is built from TRBV19 and TRBJ2-3; the D is unclear. Germline V CDR1 and CDR2: LNHDA, SQIVND (reference sequence). V lost 6 bases and J 0 bases, leaving 10 bases between the germline ends. This CDR3 region has 14 residues. The CDR3 sequence is CASSIDTSTDTQYF. Here the CDR3 DNA reads TGTGCCAGTAGCATCGACACTAGCACAGATACGCAGTATTTT.

The chain employs TRBV24-1 and TRBJ2-6; 9 nucleotides agree with TRBD1. This CDR3 spans 17 amino acids. V lost 5 bases and J lost 2; bases outside the gene matches: 6. Germline CDR1 KGHDR, CDR2 SFDVKD. The CDR3 reads CATSVGQGQPGANVLTF. The CDR3 DNA reads TGTGCCACCAGTGTCGGACAGGGGCAGCCTGGGGCCAACGTCCTGACTTTC.

The rearrangement uses TRBV3-1 (or the pseudogene TRBV3-2) and TRBJ1-6; no definite D call. Germline lookup yields CDR1 LGHDT and CDR2 YNNKEL (reference sequence). This CDR3 has 12 amino acids. With 2 bases removed from V and 14 bases from J, the gap between germline ends came to 10 bases. Here the CDR3 reads CASSQPGLSLHF. In nucleotides, the CDR3 is TGTGCCAGCAGCCAACCAGGTCTTTCCCTCCACTTT.

This clone was seen just once. The J gene is TRBJ2-1, the V gene TRBV5-6; 7 bases line up with TRBD1. Germline V CDR1 and CDR2: SGHDT, YYEEEE. The CDR3 is 15 residues long. The V gene end was trimmed by 0 bases and the J gene end by 3 bases; junction bases not matched to a gene: 3. The CDR3 loop reads CASSLDRGIYNEQFF. CDR3 in DNA: TGTGCCAGCAGCTTGGACAGGGGCATCTACAATGAGCAGTTCTTC. Filled out from reference TRBV5-6 and TRBJ2-1, the complete variable domain reads DAGVTQSPTHLIKTRGQQVTLRCSPKSGHDTVSWYQQALGQGPQFIFQYYEEEERQRGNFPDRFSGHQFPNYSSELNVNALLLGDSALYLCASSLDRGIYNEQFFGPGTRLTVL.

The V gene is TRBV6-2 or TRBV6-3, the J gene TRBJ1-1; no clear D. The CDR3 consists of 14 residues. Trimming pared 6 bases from V and 4 bases from J, leaving 15 bases between. CDR1 is MNHEY and CDR2 is SVGEGT in the germline V gene. The CDR3 nucleotides are TGTGCCAGCAGCCGCGGCCCCCGGGGCACTGAAGCTTTCTTT. Amino acids: CASSRGPRGTEAFF.

This clone was counted a few times. The chain has TRBV10-3 and TRBJ1-5; D remains ambiguous. From germline, CDR1 is ENHRY and CDR2 SYGVKD. The CDR3 length is 16 residues. Trimming pared 2 bases from V and 2 bases from J, leaving 13 bases between. CDR3 sequence: CAISETALTGNQPQHF. The CDR3 region has the DNA TGTGCCATCAGTGAGACAGCTCTGACGGGCAATCAGCCCCAGCATTTT.

The genes are TRBV7-9 and TRBJ1-6, with 8 bases fitting TRBD1. This CDR3 is 15 amino acids long. Germline V lookup: CDR1 SEHNR, CDR2 FQNEAQ (reference sequence). Germline trimming cut 5 bases from V and 10 bases from J; bases unmatched to any gene: 10. CDR3 DNA sequence: TGTGCCAGCAGCCGACAGACAGGGGAGGGATCACCCCTCCACTTT. Translation: CASSRQTGEGSPLHF.

This rearrangement joins TRBV11-2 to TRBJ2-7; 9 nucleotides match TRBD1. The CDR3 runs to 15 residues. Germline lookup yields CDR1 SGHAT and CDR2 FQNNGV. V lost 4 bases, J lost 2 bases, and 6 bases stayed unmatched. Here the CDR3 DNA reads TGTGCCAGCAGCTCACAAGACAGGGGGGCCTACGAGCAGTACTTC. It yields the protein CASSSQDRGAYEQYF.

The chain is built from TRBV28 and TRBJ2-7; 8 positions match TRBD1. J lost 2 bases, V lost 6 bases, and 3 bases had no gene match. Germline V gene lookup returns CDR1 MDHEN and CDR2 SYDVKM. The CDR3 totals 13 residues. For the CDR3, the DNA is TGTGCCAGCAGGACGGGACAGGCCTACGAGCAGTACTTC. It is translated as CASRTGQAYEQYF.

The rearrangement joins TRBV5-5 to TRBJ2-7; 12 nucleotides match TRBD2. V lost 4 bases, J lost 6 bases, and 11 bases stayed unmatched. CDR1 is SGHKS and CDR2 is YYEKEE in the germline V gene (reference sequence). The CDR3 totals 16 residues. The chain's CDR3 is CASSHSSGRASGEQYF. In nucleotides, the CDR3 is TGTGCCAGCAGCCATTCTAGCGGGAGGGCCAGTGGCGAGCAGTACTTC.

The genes are TRBV20-1 and TRBJ2-3; 9 bases align to TRBD2. Germline CDR1 DFQATT, CDR2 SNEGSKA (reference sequence). This CDR3 contains 16 residues. The V segment lost 3 bases and the J segment 2 bases; nucleotides outside the gene matches: 9. The CDR3 coding sequence is TGCAGTGCTAGTTACGGCGGGGGGGCTTCCACAGATACGCAGTATTTT. Translation: CSASYGGGASTDTQYF.

V gene TRBV13 combines with J gene TRBJ2-5, with TRBD2 matching 13 bases. There are 18 residues in the CDR3. Germline V gene data show CDR1 as PRHDT and CDR2 as FYEKMQ (reference sequence). The V segment lost 4 bases and the J segment 7 bases; nucleotides outside the gene matches: 15. The CDR3 sequence is CASSSGLAGTSRRGTQYF. The CDR3 DNA is TGTGCCAGCAGCTCGGGACTAGCGGGAACCAGCCGCCGCGGGACCCAGTACTTC.

This sequence joins TRBV28 and TRBJ2-3; 11 bases align to TRBD2. Germline V gene data show CDR1 as MDHEN and CDR2 as SYDVKM. This CDR3 has 15 residues. The V and J ends lost 6 bases and 2 bases, in that order; junction bases with no gene match: 4. The CDR3 sequence is CASRLAGVHTDTQYF. CDR3 nucleotide sequence: TGTGCCAGCAGACTAGCGGGGGTGCACACAGATACGCAGTATTTT. The full variable domain, completed using reference TRBV28 and TRBJ2-3, is DVKVTQSSRYLVKRTGEKVFLECVQDMDHENMFWYRQDPGLGLRLIYFSYDVKMKEKGDIPEGYSVSREKKERFSLILESASTNQTSMYLCASRLAGVHTDTQYFGPGTRLTVL.

The chain has TRBV12-3 or TRBV12-4 and TRBJ2-3, with a possible D match to TRBD2 (6 bases). The CDR3 length is 13 residues. The germline V and J ends were trimmed by 8 bases and 4 bases, with 13 bases remaining between them. For the CDR3, the DNA is TGTGCCAGCCGCGATGGAGGGGCAGATACGCAGTATTTT. Its protein is CASRDGGADTQYF.

DNA for the CDR3: TGCGCCAGCAGACTAACAACAGGGGTAGGGACTGAAGCTTTCTTT. It is translated as CASRLTTGVGTEAFF. The chain recombines TRBV5-1 with TRBJ1-1; 7 bases are shared with TRBD1. The J segment lost 5 bases and the V segment lost 5 bases, leaving 12 bases of the junction unmatched. The CDR3 has 15 residues. Germline V CDR1 and CDR2: SGHRS, YFSETQ.

This chain links TRBV28 with TRBJ2-7; D gene unclear. This CDR3 is 14 amino acids long. V was cut by 3 bases and J by 0 bases, with 9 bases left in between. Germline V CDR1 and CDR2: MDHEN, SYDVKM. The CDR3 protein is CASSFPESSYEQYF. The DNA of the CDR3 is TGTGCCAGCAGTTTTCCGGAGTCCTCCTACGAGCAGTACTTC.

The rearrangement uses TRBV4-2 and TRBJ2-3; 8 positions match TRBD1. CDR1 and CDR2 (germline): LGHNA, YNFKEQ. There are 14 residues in the CDR3. The ends lost 4 bases at V and 6 bases at J; junction bases unmatched: 6. In DNA, the CDR3 is TGTGCCAGCAGCCCCCCGGACAGGGACGATACGCAGTATTTT. Its protein is CASSPPDRDDTQYF.